Listed below are T cell receptor beta chains from one sample, sequenced in a study of blood T cell repertoires in COVID-19. TCRdb keeps only in-frame clones here, not all; method: immunoSEQ multiplex PCR. This sample carries over 150,000 clones, around 90% of them seen once, and the ten largest clones take more than 8.5%. Source material: PBMCs or T cells enriched from blood (not recorded which). These receptors all come from a woman under 30 who had recovered from COVID-19. Both conserved end residues are part of each CDR3. The order of the fields is clone size, D gene, J gene, V gene, CDR3 protein, CDR3 DNA. The D gene is left open where the match is weak. Size is omitted from some rows. Given values are once, few, many or a class for expanded clones.

clone size: -
D gene: TRBD2
J gene: TRBJ2-5
V gene: TRBV5-1
CDR3 protein: CASSVGTSGPKRTQYF
CDR3 DNA: TGCGCCAGCAGCGTCGGGACTAGCGGACCCAAGAGGACCCAGTACTTC

clone size: -
D gene: -
J gene: TRBJ2-4
V gene: TRBV19
CDR3 protein: CASSRGVAKNIQYF
CDR3 DNA: TGTGCCAGTAGCCGAGGAGTAGCCAAAAACATTCAGTACTTC

clone size: -
D gene: TRBD2
J gene: TRBJ2-3
V gene: TRBV7-2
CDR3 protein: CASSLALTSGGLDTQYF
CDR3 DNA: TGTGCCAGCAGCTTAGCCTTGACTAGCGGGGGGCTGGATACGCAGTATTTT

clone size: -
D gene: -
J gene: TRBJ1-3
V gene: TRBV11-2
CDR3 protein: CASSPDRTSGNTIYF
CDR3 DNA: TGTGCCAGCAGCCCGGACAGAACCTCTGGAAACACCATATATTTT

clone size: once
D gene: TRBD1
J gene: TRBJ2-5
V gene: TRBV11-2
CDR3 protein: CASSQGAGETQYF
CDR3 DNA: TGTGCCAGCAGCCAGGGGGCGGGAGAGACCCAGTACTTC

clone size: -
D gene: TRBD1
J gene: TRBJ1-1
V gene: TRBV28
CDR3 protein: CASSSTGPIQAFF
CDR3 DNA: TGTGCCAGCAGTTCGACAGGGCCTATTCAAGCTTTCTTT

clone size: -
D gene: TRBD2
J gene: TRBJ2-7
V gene: TRBV5-5
CDR3 protein: CASSFRRGGSVGYEQYF
CDR3 DNA: TGTGCCAGCAGCTTTCGGCGGGGGGGCTCCGTCGGCTACGAGCAGTACTTC

clone size: -
D gene: -
J gene: TRBJ1-1
V gene: TRBV5-1
CDR3 protein: CASSFGVGLTEAFF
CDR3 DNA: TGCGCCAGCAGCTTCGGGGTCGGGCTAACTGAAGCTTTCTTT

clone size: -
D gene: -
J gene: TRBJ2-7
V gene: TRBV23-1
CDR3 protein: CASSPLQGEQYF
CDR3 DNA: TGCGCCAGCAGCCCTCTCCAGGGGGAGCAGTACTTC

clone size: -
D gene: TRBD1
J gene: TRBJ2-7
V gene: TRBV28
CDR3 protein: CASTPTRDREYEQYF
CDR3 DNA: TGTGCCAGCACCCCGACCCGGGACAGGGAATACGAGCAGTACTTC

clone size: once
D gene: -
J gene: TRBJ1-1
V gene: TRBV7-2
CDR3 protein: CASSFGRNTEAFF
CDR3 DNA: TGTGCCAGCAGCTTCGGGAGGAACACTGAAGCTTTCTTT

clone size: -
D gene: -
J gene: TRBJ2-1
V gene: TRBV29-1
CDR3 protein: CSVEDRAGVATHIDEQFF
CDR3 DNA: TGCAGCGTTGAAGATCGGGCAGGGGTAGCAACACACATTGATGAGCAGTTCTTC

clone size: -
D gene: TRBD1
J gene: TRBJ1-2
V gene: TRBV28
CDR3 protein: CASSLPGQGYGYTF
CDR3 DNA: TGTGCCAGCAGTCTACCGGGACAGGGATATGGCTACACCTTC

clone size: -
D gene: -
J gene: TRBJ2-1
V gene: TRBV9
CDR3 protein: CASSVGGGGGNNEQFF
CDR3 DNA: TGTGCCAGCAGCGTAGGCGGAGGGGGGGGAAACAATGAGCAGTTCTTC

clone size: -
D gene: TRBD2
J gene: TRBJ2-5
V gene: TRBV5-5
CDR3 protein: CASSLLPEAGETQYF
CDR3 DNA: TGTGCCAGCAGCTTGTTGCCTGAAGCGGGGGAGACCCAGTACTTC

clone size: once
D gene: TRBD1
J gene: TRBJ2-5
V gene: TRBV9
CDR3 protein: CASSPRLSGGTQYF
CDR3 DNA: TGTGCCAGCAGCCCTAGGCTCTCAGGGGGGACCCAGTACTTC

clone size: -
D gene: -
J gene: TRBJ2-7
V gene: TRBV27
CDR3 protein: CASSLSTSGYEQYF
CDR3 DNA: TGTGCCAGCAGTTTATCTACTAGTGGCTACGAGCAGTACTTC

clone size: few
D gene: -
J gene: TRBJ1-4
V gene: TRBV28
CDR3 protein: CASTLDGEKLFF
CDR3 DNA: TGTGCCAGCACCCTAGACGGTGAAAAACTGTTTTTT

clone size: -
D gene: TRBD2
J gene: TRBJ2-2
V gene: TRBV7-9
CDR3 protein: CASSEGLAGLTGELFF
CDR3 DNA: TGTGCCAGCAGCGAGGGACTAGCGGGACTCACCGGGGAGCTGTTTTTT

clone size: -
D gene: TRBD1
J gene: TRBJ1-1
V gene: TRBV13
CDR3 protein: CASSFRGWDTEAFF
CDR3 DNA: TGTGCCAGCAGTTTCAGGGGGTGGGACACTGAAGCTTTCTTT

clone size: -
D gene: -
J gene: TRBJ2-6
V gene: TRBV6-5
CDR3 protein: CASSTTSSGANVLTF
CDR3 DNA: TGTGCCAGCAGTACTACTTCTTCTGGGGCCAACGTCCTGACTTTC

clone size: -
D gene: TRBD1
J gene: TRBJ1-1
V gene: TRBV15
CDR3 protein: CATSGPGQGPSNTEAFF
CDR3 DNA: TGTGCCACCAGCGGACCGGGACAGGGGCCCTCGAACACTGAAGCTTTCTTT

clone size: -
D gene: -
J gene: TRBJ1-1
V gene: TRBV27
CDR3 protein: CASSFLAGAEAFF
CDR3 DNA: TGTGCCAGCAGTTTCCTCGCGGGCGCTGAAGCTTTCTTT

clone size: once
D gene: -
J gene: TRBJ2-1
V gene: TRBV9
CDR3 protein: CASSPRGALTWEQFF
CDR3 DNA: TGTGCCAGCAGCCCTAGAGGTGCCCTTACGTGGGAGCAGTTCTTC

clone size: once
D gene: TRBD2
J gene: TRBJ2-7
V gene: TRBV27
CDR3 protein: CASTSGSRGGYEQYF
CDR3 DNA: TGTGCCAGCACTAGCGGGAGTAGAGGGGGCTACGAGCAGTACTTC

clone size: -
D gene: TRBD1
J gene: TRBJ1-1
V gene: TRBV27
CDR3 protein: CASRRTGTGGEAFF
CDR3 DNA: TGTGCCAGCAGGAGAACCGGGACAGGGGGTGAAGCTTTCTTT

clone size: -
D gene: TRBD1
J gene: TRBJ2-7
V gene: TRBV3-1/TRBV3-2
CDR3 protein: CASSQTTGAEQYF
CDR3 DNA: TGTGCCAGCAGCCAAACCACAGGGGCCGAGCAGTACTTC

clone size: -
D gene: TRBD1
J gene: TRBJ1-6
V gene: TRBV27
CDR3 protein: CASRKTGPYNSPLHF
CDR3 DNA: TGTGCCAGCAGAAAGACAGGGCCTTATAATTCACCCCTCCACTTT

clone size: once
D gene: -
J gene: TRBJ2-1
V gene: TRBV7-6
CDR3 protein: CASSLATVSSYNEQFF
CDR3 DNA: TGTGCCAGCAGCTTAGCCACGGTGAGCTCCTACAATGAGCAGTTCTTC

clone size: -
D gene: -
J gene: TRBJ1-2
V gene: TRBV6-5
CDR3 protein: CASSQWNSYGYTF
CDR3 DNA: TGTGCCAGCAGTCAATGGAACAGCTATGGCTACACCTTC

clone size: -
D gene: -
J gene: TRBJ1-1
V gene: TRBV16
CDR3 protein: CASSQWSSGAGTEAFF
CDR3 DNA: TGTGCCAGCAGCCAATGGTCTTCGGGCGCGGGAACTGAAGCTTTCTTT

clone size: -
D gene: -
J gene: TRBJ2-3
V gene: TRBV27
CDR3 protein: CASSPELPDTQYF
CDR3 DNA: TGTGCCAGCAGTCCTGAGTTACCAGATACGCAGTATTTT

clone size: -
D gene: -
J gene: TRBJ1-2
V gene: TRBV28
CDR3 protein: CAVSGGSNYGYTF
CDR3 DNA: TGTGCCGTCAGTGGAGGTTCTAACTATGGCTACACCTTC

clone size: -
D gene: TRBD1
J gene: TRBJ1-2
V gene: TRBV4-2
CDR3 protein: CASSQRTGGYTF
CDR3 DNA: TGTGCCAGCAGCCAGCGGACAGGGGGCTACACCTTC

clone size: -
D gene: -
J gene: TRBJ2-1
V gene: TRBV6-4
CDR3 protein: CASSDSWANEQFF
CDR3 DNA: TGTGCCAGCAGTGACTCGTGGGCCAATGAGCAGTTCTTC

clone size: -
D gene: TRBD2
J gene: TRBJ2-1
V gene: TRBV28
CDR3 protein: CASSTRTRFEQFF
CDR3 DNA: TGTGCCAGCAGTACCCGGACTAGGTTTGAGCAGTTCTTC

clone size: -
D gene: TRBD1
J gene: TRBJ1-2
V gene: TRBV4-3
CDR3 protein: CASSQEVWGQGVNYGYTF
CDR3 DNA: TGCGCCAGCAGCCAAGAAGTGTGGGGACAGGGGGTAAACTATGGCTACACCTTC

clone size: -
D gene: TRBD1
J gene: TRBJ2-7
V gene: TRBV30
CDR3 protein: CAWRDRGYEQYF
CDR3 DNA: TGTGCCTGGAGAGACAGGGGCTACGAGCAGTACTTC

clone size: -
D gene: -
J gene: TRBJ1-2
V gene: TRBV30
CDR3 protein: CAWSQNQGNGYTF
CDR3 DNA: TGTGCCTGGAGCCAAAACCAGGGTAATGGCTACACCTTC

clone size: -
D gene: TRBD2
J gene: TRBJ2-5
V gene: TRBV5-1
CDR3 protein: CASSLDGRYQETQYF
CDR3 DNA: TGCGCCAGCAGCTTGGACGGGAGGTACCAAGAGACCCAGTACTTC

clone size: -
D gene: -
J gene: TRBJ2-5
V gene: TRBV28
CDR3 protein: CASSLSAGETQYF
CDR3 DNA: TGTGCCAGCAGTTTATCCGCAGGAGAGACCCAGTACTTC

clone size: -
D gene: -
J gene: TRBJ2-7
V gene: TRBV28
CDR3 protein: CASRGGLPYEQYF
CDR3 DNA: TGTGCCAGCCGCGGTGGGTTGCCCTACGAGCAGTACTTC

clone size: -
D gene: -
J gene: TRBJ2-7
V gene: TRBV6-4
CDR3 protein: CASSDYITKDPREQYF
CDR3 DNA: TGTGCCAGCAGTGACTATATCACAAAGGATCCTAGGGAGCAGTACTTC

clone size: -
D gene: TRBD1
J gene: TRBJ1-5
V gene: TRBV19
CDR3 protein: CASSTTGTGSRPQHF
CDR3 DNA: TGTGCCAGTAGCACAACCGGGACAGGGTCCCGGCCCCAGCATTTT

clone size: -
D gene: TRBD2
J gene: TRBJ2-7
V gene: TRBV4-2
CDR3 protein: CASSQDLGLAGEDEQYF
CDR3 DNA: TGTGCCAGCAGCCAAGACCTAGGACTAGCGGGAGAAGACGAGCAGTACTTC

clone size: -
D gene: -
J gene: TRBJ1-4
V gene: TRBV10-3
CDR3 protein: CAISDEGVGIEKLFF
CDR3 DNA: TGTGCCATCAGTGACGAGGGTGTAGGGATCGAAAAACTGTTTTTT

clone size: -
D gene: -
J gene: TRBJ1-2
V gene: TRBV3-1/TRBV3-2
CDR3 protein: CASSQDAVTGYGYTF
CDR3 DNA: TGTGCCAGCAGCCAAGACGCAGTAACAGGCTATGGCTACACCTTC

clone size: -
D gene: -
J gene: TRBJ2-7
V gene: TRBV14
CDR3 protein: CASSQVAGEGSYEQYF
CDR3 DNA: TGTGCCAGCAGCCAAGTGGCAGGGGAAGGATCCTACGAGCAGTACTTC

clone size: once
D gene: -
J gene: TRBJ1-1
V gene: TRBV29-1
CDR3 protein: CSVECWGRKAFF
CDR3 DNA: TGCAGCGTTGAATGTTGGGGGCGTAAAGCTTTCTTT

clone size: -
D gene: -
J gene: TRBJ1-2
V gene: TRBV5-1
CDR3 protein: CASSLTLTGSGGYTF
CDR3 DNA: TGCGCCAGCAGCCTCACTCTAACAGGGTCCGGCGGCTACACCTTC

clone size: -
D gene: -
J gene: TRBJ2-5
V gene: TRBV6-5
CDR3 protein: CASSSPGSAGETQYF
CDR3 DNA: TGTGCCAGCAGTTCCCCGGGGAGCGCGGGAGAGACCCAGTACTTC

clone size: once
D gene: -
J gene: TRBJ1-1
V gene: TRBV5-6
CDR3 protein: CASSFGRDTEAFF
CDR3 DNA: TGTGCCAGCAGCTTCGGGAGGGACACTGAAGCTTTCTTT

clone size: -
D gene: -
J gene: TRBJ1-5
V gene: TRBV28
CDR3 protein: CASSFGGQGRQPQHF
CDR3 DNA: TGTGCCAGCAGTTTCGGGGGGCAGGGGCGGCAGCCCCAGCATTTT

clone size: -
D gene: TRBD1
J gene: TRBJ1-1
V gene: TRBV7-9
CDR3 protein: CASSKGQNEAFF
CDR3 DNA: TGTGCCAGCAGCAAGGGACAGAATGAAGCTTTCTTT